The 28 T cell receptor beta chains below come from one sample, sequenced in a study of Ad26.COV2.S vaccination and SARS-CoV-2 variants (dated by TCRdb to the early 2020s). Library preparation employed the immunoSEQ multiplex PCR assay. TCRdb re-hosts the immuneACCESS table, in-frame sequences only. Its copies lack some clones; in the studies checked, an unresolved V gene accounts for under half of them, and the cause for the rest is not known. Within this sample are roughly 700,000 clones, with 70% to 90% of them counted one time only. Of the sample, about 1.5% is held by the ten largest clones. The sample's treatment or condition label, decoded: approximately 18 received Ad26.COV2.S at low or high dose, single or two shots; roughly 5 received placebo; per-sample allocation not given. Repertoires of vaccine and placebo recipients were sequenced from samples collected on day 63 after the first injection.

Sample: peripheral blood, taken in a trial of Ad26.COV2.S vaccine versus placebo. The source of these receptors is a person between 18 and 59 years old who received the Ad26.COV2.S COVID-19 vaccine or a placebo.

The chain combines TRBV14 with TRBJ2-1; 9 bases align to TRBD1. The germline V gene encodes CDR1 SGHDN and CDR2 FVKESK. J gave up 6 bases and V 0 bases, and 12 bases lay outside the gene matches. This CDR3 has 18 amino acids. The chain's CDR3 is CASSQDLGQGSTTNEQFF. CDR3 nucleotide sequence: TGTGCCAGCAGCCAAGATCTGGGACAGGGATCCACCACCAATGAGCAGTTCTTC.

This sequence joins TRBV9 and TRBJ1-3, with D unresolved. V lost 0 bases and J lost 0, with 10 bases in between. This CDR3 has 16 amino acids. Germline CDR1 is SGDLS and CDR2 is YYNGEE. The CDR3 nucleotides are TGTGCCAGCAGCGTAGGGGGTCAGCTCTCTGGAAACACCATATATTTT. It codes for CASSVGGQLSGNTIYF.

J is TRBJ1-4 and V is TRBV5-1; the D gene is possibly TRBD1 (5 bases). Germline CDR1 and CDR2: SGHRS and YFSETQ. The V gene lost 4 bases and the J gene lost 3 bases, with 10 bases spanning the gap. This CDR3 is 14 amino acids long. The CDR3 here is CASSPDTSNEKLFF. In DNA form, the CDR3 reads TGCGCCAGCAGCCCGGACACATCTAATGAAAAACTGTTTTTT. Looking up the rest from reference TRBV5-1 and TRBJ1-4 gives the full variable domain: KAGVTQTPRYLIKTRGQQVTLSCSPISGHRSVSWYQQTPGQGLQFLFEYFSETQRNKGNFPGRFSGRQFSNSRSEMNVSTLELGDSALYLCASSPDTSNEKLFFGSGTQLSVL.

The chain uses TRBV12-3 or TRBV12-4 and TRBJ2-7; unclear D gene. The CDR3 totals 12 residues. V was trimmed by 4 bases and J by 0 bases, leaving 4 bases between them. The CDR3 is CASSSPSYEQYF. CDR3 bases: TGTGCCAGCAGTTCGCCCTCCTACGAGCAGTACTTC.

The chain joins TRBV6-4 to TRBJ2-1; the D gene is possibly TRBD2 (6 bases). Germline assignment: CDR1 MRHNA and CDR2 SNTAGT. This CDR3 has 15 residues. Trimming removed 2 bases from V and 4 bases from J, with 12 bases in between. CDR3: CASSDGGSGYNEQFF. For the CDR3, the DNA is TGTGCCAGCAGTGACGGAGGTAGCGGTTACAATGAGCAGTTCTTC.

This chain joins TRBV19 and TRBJ2-2; TRBD2 agrees at 16 bases. Germline CDR1 is LNHDA and CDR2 is SQIVND (reference sequence). The J segment lost 3 bases and the V segment lost 1 base, leaving 11 bases of the junction unmatched. The CDR3 sequence is 21 residues long. CDR3 DNA sequence: TGTGCCAGTAGTATAGCTTCCGGGACTAGCGGGGGGGCTTCGGACACCGGGGAGCTGTTTTTT. Amino acids: CASSIASGTSGGASDTGELFF.

The chain carries TRBV19 and TRBJ1-5, with a possible D match to TRBD1 (5 bases). V dropped 5 bases and J dropped 9 bases, with 17 bases sitting between them. There are 14 residues in the CDR3. The germline CDR1 and CDR2 sequences are LNHDA and SQIVND (reference sequence). CDR3 protein: CASSYPGVGVPQHF. The CDR3 DNA reads as TGTGCCAGTAGTTACCCGGGAGTAGGGGTGCCCCAGCATTTT.

V usage is TRBV7-3 and J usage is TRBJ1-5, with D perhaps matching TRBD1 (6 bases). Germline V gene data show CDR1 as SGHTA and CDR2 as FQGTGA. V lost 4 bases and J lost 4, with 8 bases in between. The CDR3 length is 13 residues. DNA of the CDR3: TGTGCCAGCAGCTACGACAGGAATCAGCCCCAGCATTTT. The encoded protein is CASSYDRNQPQHF.

The CDR3 spells CASSPGTSGAQETQYF. The CDR3 DNA sequence: TGTGCCAGCAGCCCAGGGACTAGCGGGGCCCAAGAGACCCAGTACTTC. The genes are TRBV7-2 and TRBJ2-5; TRBD2 agrees at 13 bases. Germline assignment: CDR1 SGHTA and CDR2 FQGNSA. The CDR3 runs to 16 residues. J was trimmed by 1 base and V by 5 bases; bases with no gene match: 4.

The rearrangement joins TRBV28 to TRBJ2-1, with D uncertain. The V and J ends lost 1 base and 6 bases respectively, with 7 bases between them. CDR1 and CDR2 (germline): MDHEN, SYDVKM. The length of the CDR3 is 13 residues. The CDR3 protein is CASSLSPSNEQFF. CDR3 nucleotide sequence: TGTGCCAGCAGTTTATCACCCTCCAATGAGCAGTTCTTC.

The chain combines TRBV6-5 with TRBJ2-5; weak D call: TRBD1 (5 bases). The length of the CDR3 is 13 residues. V was pared by 5 bases and J by 1 base, with 8 bases between. Germline-derived CDR1 and CDR2 are MNHEY and SVGAGI. In DNA, the CDR3 is TGTGCCAGCAGTCGACAGTTCCAAGAGACCCAGTACTTC. Translation gives CASSRQFQETQYF.

The V and J genes are TRBV2 and TRBJ2-1; 8 bases match TRBD2. The V segment lost 2 bases and the J segment 8 bases; nucleotides outside the gene matches: 11. There are 16 residues in the CDR3. Germline CDR1 SNHLY, CDR2 FYNNEI. The CDR3 DNA reads as TGTGCCAGCAGTGAATGGGTAGCGGGGAGAGGGGATGAGCAGTTCTTC. Residues: CASSEWVAGRGDEQFF.

The chain couples TRBV10-3 to TRBJ2-1, with 13 bases fitting TRBD2. Germline V gene data show CDR1 as ENHRY and CDR2 as SYGVKD. The CDR3 is 16 residues long. The V gene end was trimmed by 7 bases and the J gene end by 7 bases; junction bases not matched to a gene: 10. The CDR3 loop is CAITLEGTSGINEQFF. In nucleotides, the CDR3 is TGTGCCATCACCCTTGAGGGGACTAGCGGGATTAATGAGCAGTTCTTC.

The chain is built from TRBV14 and TRBJ1-1; D ambiguous. Deletions cut 4 bases from V and 5 bases from J, with 8 bases between. CDR1 SGHDN and CDR2 FVKESK come from the germline V gene. The CDR3 length is 12 residues. CDR3 nucleotides: TGTGCCAGCAGCCCGGGTGGGACTGAAGCTTTCTTT. Translating it yields CASSPGGTEAFF.

With regard to this clone: Other DNA sequences in the sample encode the same CDR3. The CDR3 DNA reads TGTGCCTGGAGTGGGACAGGGGGCAATCAGCCCCAGCATTTT. Its translation is CAWSGTGGNQPQHF. J is TRBJ1-5 and V is TRBV30; TRBD1 aligns across 9 bases. V gave up 1 base and J gave up 2 bases; unmatched junction bases: 0. The germline gives CDR1 GTSNPN, CDR2 SVGIG (reference sequence). This CDR3 is built from 14 residues. Full variable domain (rest looked up from reference TRBV30 and TRBJ1-5): SQTIHQWPATLVQPVGSPLSLECTVEGTSNPNLYWYRQAAGRGLQLLFYSVGIGQISSEVPQNLSASRPQDRQFILSSKKLLLSDSGFYLCAWSGTGGNQPQHFGDGTRLSIL.

The gene calls are TRBV18 and TRBJ2-7; 9 bases align to TRBD1. V trimming: 3 bases; J trimming: 2 bases; junction bases outside the gene matches: 8. The CDR3 runs 16 residues. Germline V gives CDR1 KGHSH, CDR2 LQKENI. The CDR3 loop is CASSPAGTGRTYEQYF. The CDR3, as DNA: TGTGCCAGCTCACCCGCCGGGACAGGGAGGACCTACGAGCAGTACTTC.

The chain carries TRBV2 and TRBJ1-1, with 7 bases matching TRBD1. V shed 1 base, J shed 2 bases, and the junction held 4 bases outside the gene matches. CDR1 and CDR2 (germline): SNHLY, FYNNEI. This CDR3 comprises 15 residues. In DNA form, the CDR3 reads TGTGCCAGCAGTGAAGTGAGACAGGGTAACACTGAAGCTTTCTTT. Its translation: CASSEVRQGNTEAFF.

This chain connects TRBV6-5 to TRBJ2-1, with D maybe TRBD2 (6 bases). CDR1 is MNHEY, CDR2 SVGAGI, per germline. V was clipped by 6 bases and J by 0 bases, with 12 bases between them. The CDR3 totals 15 residues. CDR3: CASRTDGSSYNEQFF. The CDR3 bases are TGTGCCAGCAGGACCGACGGGAGCTCCTACAATGAGCAGTTCTTC.

The J gene is TRBJ1-1, the V gene TRBV19; tentative D call: TRBD1 (5 bases). Trimming pared 7 bases from V and 4 bases from J, leaving 13 bases between. This CDR3 comprises 13 residues. Germline V gives CDR1 LNHDA, CDR2 SQIVND (reference sequence). The CDR3: CASMGRAGTEAFF. CDR3 bases: TGTGCCAGTATGGGCAGGGCGGGCACTGAAGCTTTCTTT.

The V and J genes are TRBV5-1 and TRBJ1-3; D is possibly TRBD1 (5 bases). This CDR3 is built from 14 residues. Trimming cost V 4 bases and J 1 base, with 9 bases left between them. The V gene's germline CDR1 is SGHRS and CDR2 YFSETQ. The CDR3 DNA sequence: TGCGCCAGCAGCCTAGGACATTCTGGAAACACCATATATTTT. Encoded protein: CASSLGHSGNTIYF.

The J gene is TRBJ1-6, the V gene TRBV14; D perhaps matches TRBD1 (6 bases). Germline V lookup: CDR1 SGHDN, CDR2 FVKESK. The CDR3 is made up of 14 amino acids. Trimming shortened V by 4 bases and J by 7 bases, and 11 bases separated the two germline ends. The CDR3 spells CASSLGGRNSPLHF. DNA for the CDR3: TGTGCCAGCAGCCTGGGGGGCCGAAATTCACCCCTCCACTTT.

The chain combines TRBV11-2 with TRBJ1-4; perhaps TRBD1 as D (5 bases). This CDR3 has 15 amino acids. V shed 5 bases and J shed 5 bases, with 15 bases lying between them. Germline CDR1 SGHAT, CDR2 FQNNGV. Here the CDR3 reads CASSSRDGYNEKLFF. For the CDR3, the DNA is TGTGCCAGCAGCAGCAGGGACGGCTACAATGAAAAACTGTTTTTT.

CDR3 sequence reads: CASSVAGVNEQFF. The CDR3 DNA reads as TGCGCCAGCAGTGTAGCGGGAGTGAATGAGCAGTTCTTC. This chain uses TRBV10-2 with TRBJ2-1; 9 bases fit TRBD2. Germline CDR1 is WSHSY and CDR2 is SAAADI. This CDR3 is 13 amino acids long. With 4 bases clipped from V and 7 bases from J, the junction kept 2 bases outside the gene matches.

V is TRBV7-9 and J is TRBJ1-1; possibly TRBD1 for D (6 bases). The CDR3 has 14 amino acids. Germline values: CDR1 SEHNR, CDR2 FQNEAQ (reference sequence). The V end was cut by 1 base, the J end by 5 bases, with 11 bases between. Here the CDR3 DNA reads TGTGCCAGCAGCTTAGGGGGGGCAGAAACTGAAGCTTTCTTT. As protein: CASSLGGAETEAFF.

The chain carries TRBV6-1 and TRBJ1-3; weak D call: TRBD1 (5 bases). This CDR3 has 17 amino acids. V lost 2 bases, J lost 0 bases, and 14 bases lay in between. Germline V gives CDR1 MNHNS, CDR2 SASEGT. As DNA, the CDR3 is TGTGCCAGCAGTGAAAGGGGACTTCTGAGCTCTGGAAACACCATATATTTT. Translated: CASSERGLLSSGNTIYF.

This clone was seen a single time. V is TRBV7-9 and J is TRBJ1-1; TRBD1 matches 8 bases. The ends lost 4 bases at V and 4 bases at J; junction bases unmatched: 5. The CDR3 has 14 residues. Germline V gene data show CDR1 as SEHNR and CDR2 as FQNEAQ (reference sequence). The CDR3 region is CASSSGTGRTEAFF. CDR3 nucleotide sequence: TGTGCCAGCAGCTCCGGGACAGGCCGCACTGAAGCTTTCTTT.

As to this clone: This specimen includes other DNA sequences encoding the same CDR3. The chain links TRBV30 to TRBJ2-7, with D unclear. The CDR3 extends over 11 amino acids. V lost 0 bases and J 0 bases, leaving 0 bases between the germline ends. Germline values: CDR1 GTSNPN, CDR2 SVGIG (reference sequence). The CDR3 sequence: CAWSVSYEQYF. In nucleotides, the CDR3 is TGTGCCTGGAGTGTCTCCTACGAGCAGTACTTC.

V gene TRBV5-6 combines with J gene TRBJ1-2; a weak D match, TRBD1 (6 bases). Germline CDR1 reads SGHDT; CDR2 reads YYEEEE. CDR3 length: 14 amino acids. Between the trimmed V and J ends, which lost 0 bases and 2 bases, there was a span of 8 bases. The CDR3 DNA sequence: TGTGCCAGCAGCTTGGTTGACAGGAACTATGGCTACACCTTC. Amino acids: CASSLVDRNYGYTF. Using reference TRBV5-6 and TRBJ1-2 for the parts outside the CDR3, the full variable domain is DAGVTQSPTHLIKTRGQQVTLRCSPKSGHDTVSWYQQALGQGPQFIFQYYEEEERQRGNFPDRFSGHQFPNYSSELNVNALLLGDSALYLCASSLVDRNYGYTFGSGTRLTVV.